This TCR beta chain was recorded in a study of Tregs in tolerant kidney transplant recipients. The nonmyeloablative bone marrow transplants came from related graft donors, with transient mixed chimerism. Clones were sequenced by immunoSEQ multiplex PCR, and TCRdb holds only the in-frame ones, with some missing. The sample holds 20,000 to 25,000 clones, approximately 81% seen once. CDR1 and CDR2 from the germline V gene are LGHNA and YSLEER. CDR3 length: 15 residues. Trimming shortened V by 4 bases and J by 1 base, and 13 bases separated the two germline ends. The clonotype originates from a human patient who received a combined kidney and bone marrow transplant. The graft donor may have given rise to some T cells. The sequencing used CD8+ T cells from blood (PBMCs), collected 6 months after the transplant. The chain uses TRBV4-3 and TRBJ1-1; D possibly corresponds to TRBD1 (5 bases). CDR3 bases: TGCGCCAGCAGCCTAACCTGGGGGGGGAACACTGAAGCTTTCTTT. This codes for CASSLTWGGNTEAFF.